This entry concerns a single TCR beta chain. What it binds is unknown. Germline CDR1 is SGHRS and CDR2 is YFSETQ. The length of the CDR3 is 18 residues. Molecular identifiers with 6-nucleotide sample barcodes were added during cDNA synthesis via template switching. One entry per CDR3 protein, without DNA, is what TCRdb gives after re-calling the 5' RACE reads. The table for this sample gives approximately 160,000 distinct CDR3 sequences. These data originate in a study of monozygotic twins with inflammatory bowel disease. Study-level findings and limits: The inverse Simpson measure of TCRbeta diversity was lower in IBD patients than in healthy co-twins.

The specimen sequenced was blood. J is TRBJ2-3 and V is TRBV5-1. This receptor was obtained from a human donor with ulcerative colitis or Crohn's disease, or a healthy co-twin of an affected twin (not recorded which). Here the CDR3 reads CASSIPRSSSSGTDTQYF.